These 10 T cell receptor beta chains share one sample of origin, sequenced in a study of T cells expressing NK-cell markers. TCRdb reanalyzed the 5' RACE reads, giving one entry per CDR3 protein sequence and no DNA. The specimen's table records roughly 420,000 distinct CDR3 sequences. The sequenced material came from blood T cells: a sorted CD56 or NKG2C T cell subset, CD4+ or CD8+ T cells, or bulk PBMC T cells (not recorded which). These receptors originate from a woman between 18 and 70 years old in good health.

The chain recombines TRBV25-1 with TRBJ2-7; the TCRdb call, TRBD1, lacks DNA for checking. This CDR3 is built from 14 residues. The germline gives CDR1 MGHDK, CDR2 SYGVNS. The CDR3 loop is CASSARGRGYEQYF.

The chain recombines TRBV2 with TRBJ1-1. Germline assignment: CDR1 SNHLY and CDR2 FYNNEI. This CDR3 comprises 15 residues. CDR3 region: CASSESPTLNTEAFF.

This chain uses TRBV20-1 with TRBJ2-1; TCRdb gives TRBD2 as the D gene, but with no DNA this cannot be confirmed. The CDR3 sequence is 15 residues long. Germline V gene sequence: CDR1 DFQATT, CDR2 SNEGSKA (reference sequence). The CDR3 is CSATGTSGVYNEQFF.

The V gene is TRBV28, the J gene TRBJ2-3; the TRBD1 assignment by TCRdb is unverifiable without DNA. The germline CDR1 and CDR2 sequences are MDHEN and SYDVKM. The CDR3 is 15 residues long. The CDR3 loop reads CASSGPGTGVDTQYF.

CDR3: CAWSVGGGYTF. This chain links TRBV30 with TRBJ1-2. Germline V gene lookup returns CDR1 GTSNPN and CDR2 SVGIG (reference sequence). The CDR3 contains 11 residues.

The chain is built from TRBV6-5 and TRBJ2-1; TCRdb indicates TRBD2, and absent DNA this call remains unverified. The CDR3 totals 15 residues. The germline V gene encodes CDR1 MNHEY and CDR2 SVGAGI. CDR3 amino acids: CASSYARTSDNEQFF.

This chain connects TRBV5-1 to TRBJ2-7; the D gene TCRdb calls, TRBD1, cannot be checked with no DNA. The CDR3 extends over 14 amino acids. Germline V CDR1 and CDR2: SGHRS, YFSETQ. The CDR3 region is CASSHGTISYEQYF.

CDR3 residues: CASSQEPEQGSYEQYF. The chain joins TRBV4-3 to TRBJ2-7; the D call from TCRdb, TRBD1, cannot be confirmed without DNA. This CDR3 spans 16 amino acids. CDR1 and CDR2 from the germline V gene are LGHNA and YSLEER.

The V and J genes are TRBV27 and TRBJ1-4; the D gene TCRdb calls, TRBD1, cannot be checked with no DNA. There are 14 residues in the CDR3. Per the germline V gene, CDR1 is MNHEY and CDR2 is SMNVEV (reference sequence). The chain's CDR3 is CASSLTGMVEKLFF. Together with reference TRBV27 and TRBJ1-4, the CDR3 gives the full variable domain: EAQVTQNPRYLITVTGKKLTVTCSQNMNHEYMSWYRQDPGLGLRQIYYSMNVEVTDKGDVPEGYKVSRKEKRNFPLILESPSPNQTSLYFCASSLTGMVEKLFFGSGTQLSVL.

The genes are TRBV5-1 and TRBJ1-4. This CDR3 has 15 residues. Germline CDR1 SGHRS, CDR2 YFSETQ. CDR3 loop: CASSLAGTLSEKLFF.